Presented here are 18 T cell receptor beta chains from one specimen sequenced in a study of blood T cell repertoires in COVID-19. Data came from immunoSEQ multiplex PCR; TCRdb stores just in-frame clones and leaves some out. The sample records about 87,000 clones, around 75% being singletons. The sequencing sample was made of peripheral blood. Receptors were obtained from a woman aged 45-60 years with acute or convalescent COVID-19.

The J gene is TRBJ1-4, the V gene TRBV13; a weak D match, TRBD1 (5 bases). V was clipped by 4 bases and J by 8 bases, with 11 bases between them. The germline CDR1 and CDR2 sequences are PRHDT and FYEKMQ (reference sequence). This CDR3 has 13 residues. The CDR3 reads CASSSLGREKLFF. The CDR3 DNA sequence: TGTGCCAGCAGCTCCCTGGGGCGGGAAAAACTGTTTTTT.

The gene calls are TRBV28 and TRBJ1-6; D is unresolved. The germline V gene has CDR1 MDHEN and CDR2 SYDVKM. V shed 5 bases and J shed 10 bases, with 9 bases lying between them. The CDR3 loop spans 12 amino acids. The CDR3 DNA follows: TGTGCCAGCAGTCCTCTTCGGTCACCCCTCCACTTT. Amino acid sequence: CASSPLRSPLHF. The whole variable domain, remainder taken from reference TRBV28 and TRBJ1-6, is DVKVTQSSRYLVKRTGEKVFLECVQDMDHENMFWYRQDPGLGLRLIYFSYDVKMKEKGDIPEGYSVSREKKERFSLILESASTNQTSMYLCASSPLRSPLHFGNGTRLTVT.

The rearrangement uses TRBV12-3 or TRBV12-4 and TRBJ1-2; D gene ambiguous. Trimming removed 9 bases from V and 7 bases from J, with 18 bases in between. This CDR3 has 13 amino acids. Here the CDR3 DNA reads TGTGCCAGTGTGAGCAACAGCCCCCTTGGCTACACCTTC. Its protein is CASVSNSPLGYTF.

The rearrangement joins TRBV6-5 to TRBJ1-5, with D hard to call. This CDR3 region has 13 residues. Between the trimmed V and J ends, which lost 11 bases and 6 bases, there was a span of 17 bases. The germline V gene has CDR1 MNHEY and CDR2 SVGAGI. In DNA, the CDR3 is TGTGCCGCCTTCCAAGGGAGGACTCAGCCCCAGCATTTT. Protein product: CAAFQGRTQPQHF.

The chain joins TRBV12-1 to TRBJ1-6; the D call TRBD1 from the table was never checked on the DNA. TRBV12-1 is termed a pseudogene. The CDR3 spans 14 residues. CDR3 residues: CASSFAQYNSPLHF. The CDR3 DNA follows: TGTGCCAGCAGCTTTGCACAGTATAATTCACCCCTCCACTTT.

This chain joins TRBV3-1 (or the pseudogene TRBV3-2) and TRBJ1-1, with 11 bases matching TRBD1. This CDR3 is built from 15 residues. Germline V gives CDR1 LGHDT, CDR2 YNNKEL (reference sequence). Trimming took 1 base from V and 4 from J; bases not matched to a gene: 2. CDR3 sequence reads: CASSQAGTGGTEAFF. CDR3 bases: TGTGCCAGCAGCCAAGCCGGGACAGGGGGCACTGAAGCTTTCTTT.

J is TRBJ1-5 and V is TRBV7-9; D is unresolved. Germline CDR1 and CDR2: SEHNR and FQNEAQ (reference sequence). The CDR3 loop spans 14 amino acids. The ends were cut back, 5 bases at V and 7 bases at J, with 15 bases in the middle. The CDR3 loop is CASSPSITGQPQHF. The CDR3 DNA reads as TGTGCCAGCAGCCCCAGTATAACGGGGCAGCCCCAGCATTTT.

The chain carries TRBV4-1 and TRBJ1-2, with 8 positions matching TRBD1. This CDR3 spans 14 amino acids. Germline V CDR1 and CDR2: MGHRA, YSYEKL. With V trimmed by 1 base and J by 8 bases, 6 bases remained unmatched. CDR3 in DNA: TGCGCCAGCAGCCAAGTACAGGGGGGAGGAGGCTACACCTTC. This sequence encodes CASSQVQGGGGYTF.

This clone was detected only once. The CDR3 is CASSLGGGIEAFF. In nucleotides, the CDR3 is TGTGCCAGCAGCTTAGGGGGCGGGATCGAAGCTTTCTTT. The rearrangement joins TRBV11-2 to TRBJ1-1, with D perhaps TRBD1 (5 bases). The V end was cut by 1 base, the J end by 8 bases, with 11 bases between. From germline, CDR1 is SGHAT and CDR2 FQNNGV. CDR3 length equals 13 residues.

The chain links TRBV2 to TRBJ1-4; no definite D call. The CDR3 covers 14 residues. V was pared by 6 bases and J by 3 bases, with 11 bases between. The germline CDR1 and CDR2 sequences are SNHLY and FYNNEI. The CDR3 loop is CASSVRAANEKLFF. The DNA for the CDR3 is TGTGCCAGCAGCGTGAGGGCGGCTAATGAAAAACTGTTTTTT. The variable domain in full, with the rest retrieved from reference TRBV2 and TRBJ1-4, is EPEVTQTPSHQVTQMGQEVILRCVPISNHLYFYWYRQILGQKVEFLVSFYNNEISEKSEIFDDQFSVERPDGSNFTLKIRSTKLEDSAMYFCASSVRAANEKLFFGSGTQLSVL.

In DNA, the CDR3 is TGTGCCAGCAGTGAGGGCCCAGGTCTCACTGAAGCTTTCTTT. Translation gives CASSEGPGLTEAFF. The chain employs TRBV2 and TRBJ1-1; D remains ambiguous. Germline CDR1 is SNHLY and CDR2 is FYNNEI. This CDR3 comprises 14 residues. The germline V and J ends were trimmed by 3 bases and 4 bases, with 12 bases remaining between them.

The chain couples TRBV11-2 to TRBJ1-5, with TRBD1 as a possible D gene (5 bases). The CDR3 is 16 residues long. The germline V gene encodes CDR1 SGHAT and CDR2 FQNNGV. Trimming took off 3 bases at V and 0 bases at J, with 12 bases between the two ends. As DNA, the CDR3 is TGTGCCAGCAGCTTTAGACAGATCAATAGCAATCAGCCCCAGCATTTT. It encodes CASSFRQINSNQPQHF.

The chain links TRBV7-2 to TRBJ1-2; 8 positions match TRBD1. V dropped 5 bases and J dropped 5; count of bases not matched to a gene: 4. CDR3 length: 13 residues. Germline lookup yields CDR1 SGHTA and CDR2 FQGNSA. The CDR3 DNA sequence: TGTGCCAGCAGCACTGGACAGGGTTATGGCTACACCTTC. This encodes CASSTGQGYGYTF.

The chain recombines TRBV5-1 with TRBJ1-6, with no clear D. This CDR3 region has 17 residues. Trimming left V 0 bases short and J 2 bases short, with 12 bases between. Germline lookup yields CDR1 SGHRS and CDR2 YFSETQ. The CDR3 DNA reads TGCGCCAGCAGCTTGGACGCGGTAGTAACCTATAATTCACCCCTCCACTTT. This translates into CASSLDAVVTYNSPLHF.

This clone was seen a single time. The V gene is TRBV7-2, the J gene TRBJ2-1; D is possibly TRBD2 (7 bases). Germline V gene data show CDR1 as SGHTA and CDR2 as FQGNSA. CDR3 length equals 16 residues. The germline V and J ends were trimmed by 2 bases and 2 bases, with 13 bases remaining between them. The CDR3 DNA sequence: TGTGCCAGCAGCTTAACTCCGGGGGGCGCCTACAATGAGCAGTTCTTC. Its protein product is CASSLTPGGAYNEQFF.

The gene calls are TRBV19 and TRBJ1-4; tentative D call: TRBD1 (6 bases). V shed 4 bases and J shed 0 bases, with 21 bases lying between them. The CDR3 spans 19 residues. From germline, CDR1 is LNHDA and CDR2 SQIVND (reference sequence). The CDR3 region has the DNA TGTGCCAGTAGTACCCCCAACCCCGGACAGATTGCAACTAATGAAAAACTGTTTTTT. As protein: CASSTPNPGQIATNEKLFF.

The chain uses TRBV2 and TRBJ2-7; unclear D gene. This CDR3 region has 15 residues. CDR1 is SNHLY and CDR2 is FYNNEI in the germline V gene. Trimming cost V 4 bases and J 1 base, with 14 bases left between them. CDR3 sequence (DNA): TGTGCCAGCAGTGCCAGACAAACGCTTTCCTACGAGCAGTACTTC. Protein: CASSARQTLSYEQYF.

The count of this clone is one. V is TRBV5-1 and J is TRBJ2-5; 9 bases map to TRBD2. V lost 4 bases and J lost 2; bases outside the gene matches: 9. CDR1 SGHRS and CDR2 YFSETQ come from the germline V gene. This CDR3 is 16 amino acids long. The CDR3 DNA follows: TGCGCCAGCAGCCGTGGGCGGGGGGGACTACAAGAGACCCAGTACTTC. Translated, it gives CASSRGRGGLQETQYF.